Below, 8 T cell receptor beta chains from the same sample are listed, as sequenced in a study of OX40 agonist ivuxolimab in advanced cancers. TCRdb's table, derived via immunoSEQ multiplex PCR, lists solely in-frame clones and lacks some. The sample includes about 75,000 clones, about nine tenths of them seen just once. The input for sequencing was CD4+ or CD8+ T cells sorted from blood, taken in a trial of the OX40 agonist ivuxolimab. The source is an adult with an advanced solid tumor such as melanoma, head and neck, liver or kidney cancer.

The rearrangement uses TRBV9 and TRBJ2-7, with 8 bases lining up with TRBD1. Germline V gene sequence: CDR1 SGDLS, CDR2 YYNGEE. V shed 0 bases, J shed 4 bases, and the junction held 3 bases outside the gene matches. The CDR3 contains 14 residues. In DNA, the CDR3 is TGTGCCAGCAGCGTAGGGCAGGGGGCTTACGAGCAGTACTTC. Translating it yields CASSVGQGAYEQYF.

V usage is TRBV29-1 and J usage is TRBJ2-2, with TRBD2 matching 8 bases. V was pared by 4 bases and J by 8 bases, with 3 bases of the junction left unmatched. CDR1 and CDR2 from the germline V gene are SQVTM and ANQGSEA. This CDR3 has 12 amino acids. In DNA form, the CDR3 reads TGCAGCGTTGGCGGGAGGCGGGGGGAGCTGTTTTTT. Amino acids: CSVGGRRGELFF.

The rearrangement links TRBV7-9 to TRBJ2-3, with D possibly TRBD2 on 6 matching bases. Per germline, CDR1 SEHNR and CDR2 FQNEAQ (reference sequence). The CDR3 spans 16 residues. The V gene lost 1 base and the J gene lost 3 bases, with 14 bases spanning the gap. Written as DNA, the CDR3 is TGTGCCAGCAGCTTAGGTTTGGGTGGGAGGACAGATACGCAGTATTTT. This sequence encodes CASSLGLGGRTDTQYF.

This clone showed up just once. The chain combines TRBV27 with TRBJ2-5; 8 positions match TRBD1. Germline V CDR1 and CDR2: MNHEY, SMNVEV (reference sequence). The CDR3 is made up of 16 amino acids. V was clipped by 5 bases and J by 5 bases; unmatched bases: 13. The CDR3, as DNA: TGTGCCAGCAGTATAAGGGGGCAGGGGGCGTACGAGACCCAGTACTTC. Its protein is CASSIRGQGAYETQYF.

This clone turned up a few times. This rearrangement joins TRBV7-2 to TRBJ1-1; D is ambiguous. The V and J ends lost 5 bases and 0 bases respectively, with 1 base between them. This CDR3 region has 11 residues. Germline-derived CDR1 and CDR2 are SGHTA and FQGNSA. The CDR3 DNA sequence: TGTGCCAGCAGCGTGAACACTGAAGCTTTCTTT. Its protein is CASSVNTEAFF. The complete variable domain, with remaining parts taken from reference TRBV7-2 and TRBJ1-1, reads GAGVSQSPSNKVTEKGKDVELRCDPISGHTALYWYRQSLGQGLEFLIYFQGNSAPDKSGLPSDRFSAERTGGSVSTLTIQRTQQEDSAVYLCASSVNTEAFFGQGTRLTVV.

This chain links TRBV18 with TRBJ1-1, with D perhaps TRBD1 (5 bases). Germline CDR1 KGHSH, CDR2 LQKENI. The CDR3 covers 12 residues. V was shortened by 3 bases and J by 8 bases, with 10 bases between the two germline ends. The CDR3 protein is CASSPGRIEAFF. In DNA, the CDR3 is TGTGCCAGCTCACCGGGACGGATCGAAGCTTTCTTT.

This chain uses TRBV5-4 with TRBJ1-2, with a weak D call TRBD1 (6 bases). Germline lookup yields CDR1 SGHNT and CDR2 YYREEE (reference sequence). The CDR3 contains 13 residues. With 2 bases removed from V and 2 bases from J, the gap between germline ends came to 7 bases. For the CDR3, the DNA is TGTGCCAGCAGCTTAGGACAGAACTATGGCTACACCTTC. Amino acids: CASSLGQNYGYTF.

J is TRBJ1-5 and V is TRBV28; TRBD1 is a possible D gene (5 bases). Germline V lookup: CDR1 MDHEN, CDR2 SYDVKM. This CDR3 contains 17 residues. Between the trimmed V and J ends, which lost 3 bases and 0 bases, there was a span of 15 bases. CDR3 DNA sequence: TGTGCCAGCAGTTTGCCTCCGACAGAGTATAGCAATCAGCCCCAGCATTTT. It yields the protein CASSLPPTEYSNQPQHF.